The TCR beta chain described here comes from a study of vaccination effects on CD4 cells after COVID-19. Antigen-specific CD4+ T cells were expanded (with viral peptide pools) by the ViraFEST assay ahead of sequencing. Culturing for around eleven days preceded CD4+ T cell isolation. Nobody among the vaccine recipients had prior SARS-CoV-2 infection (nucleocapsid antibodies were negative). The CDR3 totals 13 residues. V dropped 0 bases and J dropped 7 bases, with 10 bases sitting between them. Germline CDR1 reads MNHNS; CDR2 reads SASEGT. Profiling relied on immunoSEQ multiplex PCR, and the TCRdb table lists in-frame clones only, not all of them. This sample yields under 25,000 clones, of which around 75% are seen a single time; roughly 19% belongs to the top ten. Turning to this clone: Its antigen is unidentified.

The sample here was CD4+ T cells from PBMCs cultured with HCoV-NL63 spike peptides, taken before COVID-19 vaccination. This TCR was recovered from a human donor who received a COVID-19 vaccine. The rearrangement uses TRBV6-1 and TRBJ2-7; maybe TRBD2 (5 bases). The CDR3 nucleotides are TGTGCCAGCAGTGAAGCGCTTCGAGGGGAGCAGTACTTC. Translating gives CASSEALRGEQYF.